Following are 17 T cell receptor beta chains from one sample sequenced in a study of cytotoxic CD8 clonotypes in ibrutinib-treated CLL. The method was immunoSEQ multiplex PCR; TCRdb's version includes in-frame clones alone and lacks a portion of them. The data show about 140,000 clones, 60% to 80% seen once. Sequenced material: PBMCs, taken after 12 months of ibrutinib treatment. These receptors were obtained from a human donor with chronic lymphocytic leukemia.

V usage is TRBV11-3 and J usage is TRBJ2-7; 8 bases are a match to TRBD2. In germline, CDR1 is SGHNT, CDR2 YENEEA. CDR3 length: 13 residues. J was trimmed by 3 bases and V by 3 bases; bases with no gene match: 1. The CDR3 DNA sequence: TGTGCCAGCAGCTTTAGCGGGGTCTACGAGCAGTACTTC. This translates into CASSFSGVYEQYF.

This rearrangement joins TRBV6-1 to TRBJ2-1, with D perhaps TRBD2 (5 bases). The CDR3 extends over 11 amino acids. V was trimmed by 5 bases and J by 10 bases, leaving 9 bases between them. CDR1 is MNHNS and CDR2 is SASEGT in the germline V gene. CDR3 amino acids: CASSKGEEQFF. Here the CDR3 DNA reads TGTGCCAGCAGTAAGGGAGAAGAGCAGTTCTTC.

The chain employs TRBV5-1 and TRBJ2-3; D possibly matches TRBD1 or TRBD2 (6 bases each). The V end was cut by 4 bases, the J end by 5 bases, with 14 bases between. There are 14 residues in the CDR3. Germline values: CDR1 SGHRS, CDR2 YFSETQ. CDR3 nucleotides: TGCGCCAGCAGCCCGTGGGGGGCTAAAGATACGCAGTATTTT. Its translation: CASSPWGAKDTQYF.

This chain connects TRBV19 to TRBJ2-2, with a tentative D call TRBD2 (5 bases). Germline CDR1 is LNHDA and CDR2 is SQIVND (reference sequence). This CDR3 has 16 amino acids. Trimming cost V 1 base and J 4 bases, with 13 bases left between them. The DNA of the CDR3 is TGTGCCAGTAGTATAGCTTTCGGGGTTACCACCGGGGAGCTGTTTTTT. Its protein is CASSIAFGVTTGELFF. Supplemented by reference TRBV19 and TRBJ2-2, the full variable domain reads DGGITQSPKYLFRKEGQNVTLSCEQNLNHDAMYWYRQDPGQGLRLIYYSQIVNDFQKGDIAEGYSVSREKKESFPLTVTSAQKNPTAFYLCASSIAFGVTTGELFFGEGSRLTVL.

J is TRBJ2-7 and V is TRBV25-1, with D unclear. This CDR3 region has 15 residues. Per the germline V gene, CDR1 is MGHDK and CDR2 is SYGVNS. V was clipped by 4 bases and J by 5 bases, with 18 bases between them. The CDR3 spells CASSAPLVGVHEQYF. For the CDR3, the DNA is TGTGCCAGCAGTGCCCCGCTAGTTGGGGTCCACGAGCAGTACTTC.

V gene TRBV6-4 combines with J gene TRBJ2-1; 7 bases are a match to TRBD2. The length of the CDR3 is 12 residues. CDR1 is MRHNA, CDR2 SNTAGT, per germline. Losses at the gene ends were 6 bases for V and 10 bases for J; bases not matched to a gene: 6. CDR3: CASSASGIEQFF. The CDR3 DNA reads TGTGCCAGCAGCGCTAGCGGAATAGAGCAGTTCTTC.

This chain connects TRBV5-1 to TRBJ1-5; perhaps TRBD1 as D (6 bases). V lost 5 bases and J 0 bases, leaving 12 bases between the germline ends. Looked up from germline, CDR1 is SGHRS and CDR2 is YFSETQ. CDR3 length: 15 residues. This CDR3 reads CASSLQGNSNQPQHF. The CDR3 DNA is TGCGCCAGCAGTTTACAGGGAAATAGCAATCAGCCCCAGCATTTT.

This clone was counted only a few times. J is TRBJ1-6 and V is TRBV18; maybe TRBD1 (5 bases). Germline V gene data show CDR1 as KGHSH and CDR2 as LQKENI. The V end was cut by 2 bases, the J end by 7 bases, with 6 bases between. The CDR3 runs to 13 residues. The CDR3 DNA sequence: TGTGCCAGCTCACCATGGGGGAATTCACCCCTCCACTTT. Protein: CASSPWGNSPLHF.

As DNA, the CDR3 is TGTGCCAGCAGTCCCAAAATCCGGGGGGCGAAGGAGACCCAGTACTTC. As protein: CASSPKIRGAKETQYF. The rearrangement links TRBV7-3 to TRBJ2-5; D might be TRBD2 (7 bases). Germline values: CDR1 SGHTA, CDR2 FQGTGA. This CDR3 comprises 16 residues. Trimming stripped 6 bases from V and 5 bases from J, with 22 bases between.

This chain joins TRBV7-2 and TRBJ2-3; 8 nucleotides align to TRBD2. The V gene end was trimmed by 2 bases and the J gene end by 0 bases; junction bases not matched to a gene: 13. The CDR3 is 19 amino acids. The germline CDR1 and CDR2 sequences are SGHTA and FQGNSA. CDR3 sequence: CASSLQLSAGGSSTDTQYF. The CDR3 nucleotides read TGTGCCAGCAGCTTACAACTCTCGGCGGGAGGTTCTAGCACAGATACGCAGTATTTT. Variable domain in full (rest from reference TRBV7-2 and TRBJ2-3): GAGVSQSPSNKVTEKGKDVELRCDPISGHTALYWYRQSLGQGLEFLIYFQGNSAPDKSGLPSDRFSAERTGGSVSTLTIQRTQQEDSAVYLCASSLQLSAGGSSTDTQYFGPGTRLTVL.

There are a few counts of this clone. This chain joins TRBV30 and TRBJ1-1; D is ambiguous. CDR1 and CDR2 from the germline V gene are GTSNPN and SVGIG (reference sequence). V lost 4 bases and J lost 7, with 16 bases in between. The CDR3 is made up of 13 amino acids. The CDR3 sequence is CAWILKGGIEAFF. Here the CDR3 DNA reads TGTGCCTGGATCCTAAAGGGAGGAATTGAAGCTTTCTTT.

The V gene is TRBV10-3, the J gene TRBJ1-5; the match to TRBD1 covers 11 bases. CDR1 is ENHRY and CDR2 is SYGVKD in the germline V gene. Trimming removed 6 bases from V and 6 bases from J; junction bases left unmatched: 10. This CDR3 has 16 residues. The CDR3 here is CAISPGQGAVSQPQHF. CDR3 DNA: TGTGCCATCAGCCCAGGACAGGGGGCAGTCAGTCAGCCCCAGCATTTT.

This chain connects TRBV14 to TRBJ2-1; either TRBD1 or TRBD2 may supply D (5 bases each). The CDR3 loop spans 14 amino acids. Trimming took 4 bases from V and 5 from J, leaving 12 bases between them. The germline CDR1 and CDR2 sequences are SGHDN and FVKESK. This CDR3 is CASSRDLWDNEQFF. In nucleotides, the CDR3 is TGTGCCAGCAGCCGGGACCTTTGGGACAATGAGCAGTTCTTC.

This clone was picked up one time. This chain joins TRBV10-3 and TRBJ2-1; D is unresolved. The germline gives CDR1 ENHRY, CDR2 SYGVKD. Trimming removed 4 bases at V and 0 bases at J, with 13 bases between. The CDR3 spans 16 residues. The chain's CDR3 is CAISVTGGLSYNEQFF. The CDR3 coding sequence is TGTGCCATCAGTGTGACGGGCGGTCTCTCCTACAATGAGCAGTTCTTC.

The J gene is TRBJ1-1, the V gene TRBV14; 7 bases align to TRBD1. CDR1 and CDR2 from the germline V gene are SGHDN and FVKESK. This CDR3 region has 15 residues. V lost 4 bases and J lost 0; bases outside the gene matches: 5. CDR3: CASSRPGTVNTEAFF. The CDR3 bases are TGTGCCAGCAGCCGGCCGGGGACAGTGAACACTGAAGCTTTCTTT. Full variable domain (rest looked up from reference TRBV14 and TRBJ1-1): EAGVTQFPSHSVIEKGQTVTLRCDPISGHDNLYWYRRVMGKEIKFLLHFVKESKQDESGMPNNRFLAERTGGTYSTLKVQPAELEDSGVYFCASSRPGTVNTEAFFGQGTRLTVV.

This clone was detected a few times. The V call is TRBV15, the J call TRBJ1-1; TRBD1 matches at 8 bases. After removal of 4 bases from V and 11 bases from J, the junction contained 6 bases not matched to a gene. Germline CDR1 is LNHNV and CDR2 is YYDKDF (reference sequence). The CDR3 extends over 12 amino acids. DNA for the CDR3: TGTGCCACCAGCACTGGGACAGGCGGGGCTTTCTTT. Translation gives CATSTGTGGAFF. Combining the CDR3 with reference TRBV15 and TRBJ1-1 gives the whole variable domain DAMVIQNPRYQVTQFGKPVTLSCSQTLNHNVMYWYQQKSSQAPKLLFHYYDKDFNNEADTPDNFQSRRPNTSFCFLDIRSPGLGDTAMYLCATSTGTGGAFFGQGTRLTVV.

V and J are TRBV5-4 and TRBJ1-1, with 7 nucleotides matching TRBD1. This CDR3 spans 14 amino acids. V shed 3 bases and J 4 bases; nucleotides not matched to a gene: 6. Looked up from germline, CDR1 is SGHNT and CDR2 is YYREEE (reference sequence). For the CDR3, the DNA is TGTGCCAGCAGCTCCGTACAGGGGTTCACTGAAGCTTTCTTT. Its translation: CASSSVQGFTEAFF.